The clone carrying this T cell receptor beta chain has more than one count but fewer than ten. Its cognate antigen is unknown. The authors prepared the TCRbeta library with unique molecular identifiers. TCRdb analysed the PCR reads with MiXCR anew, one entry per CDR3 protein. The sample has more than 400,000 distinct CDR3 sequences, about an eighth seen once. These data come from a study of T-cell reconstitution after alpha-beta-depleted transplantation in children. Broader study findings: There were reportedly several hundred expanded graft clones from which alpha-beta T cells came about two months after transplant. Some patients owed their high day-60 TCRbeta diversity to surviving recipient T cells and thymic progenitors.

The CDR3 loop spans 14 amino acids. Germline V gene sequence: CDR1 SGHVS, CDR2 FQNEAQ. Between the trimmed V and J ends, which lost 6 bases and 3 bases, there was a span of 12 bases. The sequence came from a female patient aged 2-9 years who had a stem cell transplant for aplastic anemia, so the T cells may come from the graft donor. The gene calls are TRBV7-8 and TRBJ1-5; D might be TRBD1 (5 bases). Sequenced here: PBMCs, mostly from graft donor cells, sampled 180 days after TCRalphabeta/CD19-depleted stem cell transplant. In DNA form, the CDR3 reads TGTGCCAGCAGGAAGGGGACGGACAATCAGCCCCAGCATTTT. This translates into CASRKGTDNQPQHF.